This T cell receptor beta chain emerged from a study of T cell repertoires in cytomegalovirus infection. Study-wide context: The public TCR beta signatures pointed to both CMV infection and matching HLA type. General study findings and limits: CMV-specific TCR beta clonotypes restricted by HLA-C were the ones dominating the ex vivo response. Individuals carrying CMV plus the relevant HLA were identified by cumulative frequency of public TCR beta families.

TCRdb used MiXCR to reprocess the reads, holding one entry per CDR3 protein. The data hold about 530,000 distinct CDR3 sequences, with about 26% observed a single time. This clonotype was recorded a few times. Antigen specificity is unknown. The specimen sequenced was PBMCs. The clonotype comes from a human donor in good health (CMV status not recorded). Some clones in this sample may be carry-over from other donors' samples.

CDR3 sequence: CASSYSGTGLETQYF. The CDR3, as DNA: TGTGCCAGCAGTTACTCCGGGACAGGGTTGGAGACCCAGTACTTC. The chain couples TRBV6-5 to TRBJ2-5; 9 bases match TRBD1. V gave up 0 bases and J gave up 5 bases; unmatched junction bases: 4. The CDR3 consists of 15 residues. CDR1 MNHEY and CDR2 SVGAGI come from the germline V gene.